These T cell receptor beta chains were read from a single sample in a study of T-cell memory formation after mild COVID-19. TCRdb used MiXCR to reprocess the 5' RACE reads, holding one entry per CDR3 protein. The sample has approximately 250,000 distinct CDR3 sequences, 16% seen once; the top ten hold around a fifth. The sample taken for sequencing was PBMCs or a T cell subset sorted from them (not recorded which). The origin of the receptors is a man younger than 30 who had mild COVID-19 (a few samples of this study predate the infection). Cell type and time point are not known. The CDR3 runs from the conserved cysteine through the conserved F or W. The order of the fields is CDR3 DNA, CDR3 protein, D gene, clone size, V gene, J gene. The D gene is left open where the match is weak. The size of a clone is reported for some rows only, either as once, few or many, or as a class for expanded clones.

DNA: TGTGCCAGCGTTCCCACAGGGGGATCCTACGAGCAGTACTTC
CDR3: CASVPTGGSYEQYF
D: TRBD1
size: few
V: TRBV7-8
J: TRBJ2-7

DNA: TGTGCCAGCAGCGTTCAGACGGGACTAGCGGGGGGGGCAGATACGCAGTATTTT
CDR3: CASSVQTGLAGGADTQYF
D: TRBD2
size: -
V: TRBV7-2
J: TRBJ2-3

DNA: TGTGCCAGCAGCTTTACAGGGACCGGGGGGGAGCAGTACTTC
CDR3: CASSFTGTGGEQYF
D: -
size: -
V: TRBV7-9
J: TRBJ2-7

DNA: TGTGCCAGCAGCTCCTTGGGGGGAGATCGTGGCAATCAGCCCCAGCATTTT
CDR3: CASSSLGGDRGNQPQHF
D: -
size: -
V: TRBV5-5
J: TRBJ1-5

DNA: TGCAGCGTTGAGGTACCGGGATTCAACACTGAAGCTTTCTTT
CDR3: CSVEVPGFNTEAFF
D: -
size: few
V: TRBV29-1
J: TRBJ1-1

DNA: TGCAGTGCTTCGGACATACTCAATCAGCCCCAGCATTTT
CDR3: CSASDILNQPQHF
D: -
size: -
V: TRBV20-1
J: TRBJ1-5

DNA: TGCAGTGCTAGAGATCAGGGGTTAGAAGGAGAGACCCAGTACTTC
CDR3: CSARDQGLEGETQYF
D: -
size: -
V: TRBV20-1
J: TRBJ2-5

DNA: TGTGCCAGCAGCCATCCCGTAACCGGGGGCTGGTATGGCTACACCTTC
CDR3: CASSHPVTGGWYGYTF
D: -
size: few
V: TRBV4-2
J: TRBJ1-2

DNA: TGTGCCAGCAGCCAATATAAGGGCACCGGGGAGCTGTTTTTT
CDR3: CASSQYKGTGELFF
D: -
size: -
V: TRBV4-2
J: TRBJ2-2

DNA: TGTGCCAGCAGCTTGGCGCAATCCTACGAGCAGTACTTC
CDR3: CASSLAQSYEQYF
D: -
size: few
V: TRBV11-2
J: TRBJ2-7

DNA: TGTGCCAGCAGCCCTCGGAGCGGGAGCCGCAATGAGCAGTTCTTC
CDR3: CASSPRSGSRNEQFF
D: TRBD2
size: -
V: TRBV9
J: TRBJ2-1

DNA: TGCAGCGTTGATAGGACCGGGACCGCCGAAGCTTTCTTT
CDR3: CSVDRTGTAEAFF
D: -
size: -
V: TRBV29-1
J: TRBJ1-1

DNA: TGCGCCAGCAGCCCGACAGGGGAGTTAGCGGGTGAAAAACTGTTTTTT
CDR3: CASSPTGELAGEKLFF
D: TRBD1
size: -
V: TRBV5-1
J: TRBJ1-4

DNA: TGCGCCAGCATAGGCTCTGGGGCCAACGTCCTGACTTTC
CDR3: CASIGSGANVLTF
D: -
size: -
V: TRBV5-1
J: TRBJ2-6

DNA: TGTGCCATCACAAAAGGCATGGAAGAGACCCAGTACTTC
CDR3: CAITKGMEETQYF
D: -
size: -
V: TRBV10-3
J: TRBJ2-5

DNA: TGTGCCAGCAGCCAACCCTTGAGTCCCAATGAGCAGTTCTTC
CDR3: CASSQPLSPNEQFF
D: -
size: few
V: TRBV3-1
J: TRBJ2-1

DNA: TGTGCCAGCAGCCAAGATTTTGCGGGGGTAAACATTCAGTACTTC
CDR3: CASSQDFAGVNIQYF
D: TRBD2
size: -
V: TRBV4-2
J: TRBJ2-4

DNA: TGTGCCAGCAGCCAAGAGGCTAGCGGGGGGGCGTTGTACCAGTTCTTC
CDR3: CASSQEASGGALYQFF
D: TRBD2
size: few
V: TRBV4-2
J: TRBJ2-1

DNA: TGTGCCAGCGAGGGACAGGGCTACGAGCAGTACTTC
CDR3: CASEGQGYEQYF
D: TRBD1
size: few
V: TRBV6-2/TRBV6-3
J: TRBJ2-7

DNA: TGCAGCGCTTCAGGGGAGATTAGCTATGGCTACACCTTC
CDR3: CSASGEISYGYTF
D: -
size: few
V: TRBV29-1
J: TRBJ1-2

DNA: TGCGCCAGCAGCTCCTCCGGGACAGGGTCCTACGAGCAGTACTTC
CDR3: CASSSSGTGSYEQYF
D: TRBD1
size: few
V: TRBV5-1
J: TRBJ2-7

DNA: TGTGCCAGCAGTTCTCTCCCGGAGTACAATGAGCAGTTCTTC
CDR3: CASSSLPEYNEQFF
D: -
size: -
V: TRBV28
J: TRBJ2-1

DNA: TGTGCCAGCAGCCAGTTGACTCCTCCGGGAGATACGCAGTATTTT
CDR3: CASSQLTPPGDTQYF
D: -
size: few
V: TRBV14
J: TRBJ2-3

DNA: TGTGCTAGTGGGCGGACAGGGGGCGGCGAAAAACTGTTTTTT
CDR3: CASGRTGGGEKLFF
D: TRBD1
size: -
V: TRBV12-5
J: TRBJ1-4

DNA: TGCGCCAGCGGCCTTCTAGCGGAACAAGAGACCCAGTACTTC
CDR3: CASGLLAEQETQYF
D: TRBD2
size: many
V: TRBV5-1
J: TRBJ2-5

DNA: TGTGCCAGCAGACAGACAGGGGGCTCCTACGAGCAGTACTTC
CDR3: CASRQTGGSYEQYF
D: TRBD1
size: -
V: TRBV5-4
J: TRBJ2-7

DNA: TGCGCCAGCAGCCAAGCGTGGGGGTTCTCAGGGGGCCAAGAGACCCAGTACTTC
CDR3: CASSQAWGFSGGQETQYF
D: TRBD1
size: -
V: TRBV4-1
J: TRBJ2-5

DNA: TGCGCCAGCAGCCCCCATCCCGGGGCCTATGGCTACACCTTC
CDR3: CASSPHPGAYGYTF
D: -
size: few
V: TRBV4-3
J: TRBJ1-2

DNA: TGTGCCAGCAGCTACGGACATTCGAGCGCTTTCTTT
CDR3: CASSYGHSSAFF
D: -
size: -
V: TRBV6-5
J: TRBJ1-1

DNA: TGCGCCAGCAGCCTCCTAGTAGGCGGGGGCGAGGGCGGGGAGCTGTTTTTT
CDR3: CASSLLVGGGEGGELFF
D: -
size: -
V: TRBV4-3
J: TRBJ2-2

DNA: TGTGCCAGCCGATCCAAGGGAAGCACAGATACGCAGTATTTT
CDR3: CASRSKGSTDTQYF
D: -
size: few
V: TRBV7-2
J: TRBJ2-3

DNA: TGTGCCAGCAGCCTATCAGCGGACACAGATACGCAGTATTTT
CDR3: CASSLSADTDTQYF
D: -
size: once
V: TRBV7-3
J: TRBJ2-3

DNA: TGTGCCAGCAGCCATCCTGACAGGCCCCGGGGTCAGCCCCAGCATTTT
CDR3: CASSHPDRPRGQPQHF
D: -
size: many
V: TRBV4-2
J: TRBJ1-5

DNA: TGTGCCAGCCATATTACAGGCAACTATGGCTACACCTTC
CDR3: CASHITGNYGYTF
D: -
size: few
V: TRBV18
J: TRBJ1-2

DNA: TGCGCCAGCAGCCAAGAGCCCGGGGTTCGCTCCTACGAGCAGTACTTC
CDR3: CASSQEPGVRSYEQYF
D: -
size: -
V: TRBV4-1
J: TRBJ2-7

DNA: TGTGCCACCAGTAGACTAGCGGGATCGTCTGGCACAGATACGCAGTATTTT
CDR3: CATSRLAGSSGTDTQYF
D: TRBD2
size: few
V: TRBV24-1
J: TRBJ2-3

DNA: TGCAGTGCTCGAATAGCGGGGACGTCTGGCGAGCAGTACTTC
CDR3: CSARIAGTSGEQYF
D: TRBD2
size: few
V: TRBV20-1
J: TRBJ2-7

DNA: TGCGCCAGCACCCGGGACAGGGGAGAGACCCAGTACTTC
CDR3: CASTRDRGETQYF
D: TRBD1
size: few
V: TRBV5-1
J: TRBJ2-5

DNA: TGCAGCGTGAAGGCCCGGGGGATGGATGGCTACACCTTC
CDR3: CSVKARGMDGYTF
D: -
size: -
V: TRBV29-1
J: TRBJ1-2